The T cell receptor (beta chain) under discussion was sequenced for a study of T cell repertoires in ileal Crohn's disease. Findings and caveats of the study: Compared with non-smokers, active smokers at surgery showed more clonal expansions. High-frequency clones were more common in sorted CD8 than CD4 cells. Clonality above 26.8% at surgery always came with endoscopic recurrence.

Repertoires were generated with immunoSEQ multiplex PCR, while TCRdb's copy carries only in-frame clones and drops some. The sample yields about 62,000 clones, approximately 91% seen once. Time point here: neoterminal ileum biopsy at postoperative endoscopy, about 6 months after surgery. A note on this clone: Its antigen is not identified.

Deletions cut 2 bases from V and 4 bases from J, with 11 bases between. The CDR3 loop spans 14 amino acids. CDR1 and CDR2 (germline): MDHEN, SYDVKM. Material: ileal tissue. The V call is TRBV28, the J call TRBJ1-1; unclear D gene. The TCR originated in an adult with Crohn's disease. In nucleotides, the CDR3 is TGTGCCAGCAGTTTACCGAGACCTAGCACTGAAGCTTTCTTT. Its translation is CASSLPRPSTEAFF.